One sample yielded the 32 T cell receptor beta chains listed below, sequenced in a study of cytomegalovirus exposure and HLA in healthy donors. With 60 Vbeta and 13 Jbeta primers, the PCR was carried out. Generated by immunoSEQ multiplex PCR, the TCRdb table keeps only in-frame clones and is missing some. The sample holds 130,000 to 150,000 clones; around three quarters are singletons and the top ten take roughly 3.1%. The sequenced sample was PBMCs. The receptors were sampled from a man between 40 and 49 years old in good health and CMV-seropositive.

This chain connects TRBV7-8 to TRBJ2-1; 7 positions match TRBD2. Germline assignment: CDR1 SGHVS and CDR2 FQNEAQ. The trim removed 3 bases at V and 6 bases at J, leaving 11 bases unmatched. CDR3 size: 16 residues. The CDR3 DNA sequence: TGTGCCAGCAGCTTTGCTATCCGGACTAGGGGCAATGAGCAGTTCTTC. Its translation: CASSFAIRTRGNEQFF.

The rearrangement joins TRBV27 to TRBJ1-5; the D is unclear. CDR1 is MNHEY and CDR2 is SMNVEV in the germline V gene (reference sequence). Trimming stripped 1 base from V and 0 bases from J, with 7 bases between. This CDR3 has 15 residues. CDR3 residues: CASSLLGYSNQPQHF. CDR3 nucleotides: TGTGCCAGCAGTTTATTGGGCTATAGCAATCAGCCCCAGCATTTT.

This clone was detected a few times. The CDR3 DNA follows: TGTGCCAGCAGCTTTATCCAAGAGACCCAGTACTTC. Its protein is CASSFIQETQYF. The chain employs TRBV5-6 and TRBJ2-5; D is undetermined. The ends were cut back, 2 bases at V and 1 base at J, with 3 bases in the middle. The CDR3 extends over 12 amino acids. CDR1 is SGHDT, CDR2 YYEEEE, per germline.

This clone came up once. The rearrangement joins TRBV2 to TRBJ2-7; D gene unclear. The germline CDR1 and CDR2 sequences are SNHLY and FYNNEI. This CDR3 has 12 amino acids. The V end lost 2 bases, the J end lost 6 bases, and 8 bases lay between the germline ends. The CDR3 spells CASSEPRIEQYF. DNA for the CDR3: TGTGCCAGCAGTGAACCTAGGATCGAGCAGTACTTC.

The rearrangement uses TRBV27 and TRBJ1-3; D uncertain. Germline loops: CDR1 MNHEY, CDR2 SMNVEV (reference sequence). The CDR3 is made up of 13 amino acids. Trimming took 6 bases from V and 0 from J, leaving 6 bases between them. The CDR3 region is CASRSSSGNTIYF. The CDR3 DNA follows: TGTGCCAGCAGGTCTAGCTCTGGAAACACCATATATTTT.

This chain links TRBV7-3 with TRBJ2-1; 7 bases match TRBD1. The J segment lost 8 bases and the V segment lost 3 bases, leaving 4 bases of the junction unmatched. CDR1 and CDR2 from the germline V gene are SGHTA and FQGTGA. The CDR3 runs to 13 residues. The CDR3 sequence is CASSFQGVDEQFF. CDR3 bases: TGTGCCAGCAGCTTCCAGGGGGTTGATGAGCAGTTCTTC.

The chain is built from TRBV7-9 and TRBJ1-5; D is uncertain. Trimming pared 1 base from V and 2 bases from J, leaving 9 bases between. The CDR3 length is 15 residues. Per the germline V gene, CDR1 is SEHNR and CDR2 is FQNEAQ (reference sequence). The CDR3 nucleotides read TGTGCCAGCAGCTTAGATGTTCCAGGCAATCAGCCCCAGCATTTT. Translating it yields CASSLDVPGNQPQHF. The whole variable domain, remainder taken from reference TRBV7-9 and TRBJ1-5, is DTGVSQNPRHKITKRGQNVTFRCDPISEHNRLYWYRQTLGQGPEFLTYFQNEAQLEKSRLLSDRFSAERPKGSFSTLEIQRTEQGDSAMYLCASSLDVPGNQPQHFGDGTRLSIL.

V and J are TRBV13 and TRBJ1-5; TRBD1 agrees at 8 bases. J gave up 6 bases and V 3 bases, and 4 bases lay outside the gene matches. CDR3 length: 14 amino acids. Germline CDR1 reads PRHDT; CDR2 reads FYEKMQ (reference sequence). In nucleotides, the CDR3 is TGTGCCAGCAGCTTGTCAGGGGGCACTCAGCCCCAGCATTTT. It codes for CASSLSGGTQPQHF. The variable domain in full, completed from reference TRBV13 and TRBJ1-5, reads AAGVIQSPRHLIKEKRETATLKCYPIPRHDTVYWYQQGPGQDPQFLISFYEKMQSDKGSIPDRFSAQQFSDYHSELNMSSLELGDSALYFCASSLSGGTQPQHFGDGTRLSIL.

The rearrangement joins TRBV2 to TRBJ2-2, with 7 bases matching TRBD1. Trimming took 7 bases from V and 6 from J; bases not matched to a gene: 5. The germline V gene has CDR1 SNHLY and CDR2 FYNNEI. CDR3 length equals 13 residues. The CDR3 bases are TGTGCCAGCACCGACCAGGGGGCCGGGGAGCTGTTTTTT. Its protein product is CASTDQGAGELFF.

There are a few counts of this clone. The chain employs TRBV2 and TRBJ1-2, with TRBD1 matching 7 bases. Germline V lookup: CDR1 SNHLY, CDR2 FYNNEI. The CDR3 length is 13 residues. V shed 8 bases and J 7 bases; nucleotides not matched to a gene: 10. This chain's CDR3 is CASRGQQGSGYTF. CDR3 nucleotides: TGTGCCAGCCGGGGACAACAGGGGTCTGGCTACACCTTC. Based on the CDR3 plus reference TRBV2 and TRBJ1-2, the full variable domain is EPEVTQTPSHQVTQMGQEVILRCVPISNHLYFYWYRQILGQKVEFLVSFYNNEISEKSEIFDDQFSVERPDGSNFTLKIRSTKLEDSAMYFCASRGQQGSGYTFGSGTRLTVV.

This clone was seen a single time. This sequence joins TRBV2 and TRBJ1-2, with a possible D match to TRBD1 (5 bases). Germline CDR1 and CDR2: SNHLY and FYNNEI. Trimming cost V 2 bases and J 4 bases, with 8 bases left between them. The CDR3 spans 13 residues. Here the CDR3 reads CASSERQSYGYTF. CDR3 bases: TGTGCCAGCAGTGAAAGACAGAGCTATGGCTACACCTTC.

The gene calls are TRBV6-6 and TRBJ1-1; a possible D gene is TRBD1 (5 bases). Trimming removed 5 bases from V and 1 base from J, with 11 bases in between. The CDR3 covers 14 residues. Germline CDR1 MNHNY, CDR2 SVGAGI (reference sequence). CDR3 in amino acids: CASSTHDRNTEAFF. In nucleotides, the CDR3 is TGTGCCAGCAGTACCCACGACAGGAACACTGAAGCTTTCTTT.

This sequence joins TRBV18 and TRBJ1-5; 10 bases are shared with TRBD1. Germline V lookup: CDR1 KGHSH, CDR2 LQKENI. After removal of 2 bases from V and 3 bases from J, the junction contained 1 base not matched to a gene. The CDR3 length is 15 residues. Here the CDR3 DNA reads TGTGCCAGCTCACCAGGACAGGGGGTCAATCAGCCCCAGCATTTT. Its translation is CASSPGQGVNQPQHF.

The chain couples TRBV27 to TRBJ1-2; perhaps TRBD1 as D (6 bases). Germline CDR1 MNHEY, CDR2 SMNVEV (reference sequence). V lost 3 bases and J 5 bases, leaving 16 bases between the germline ends. The CDR3 consists of 15 residues. CDR3 loop: CASSLAPGHSYGYTF. The CDR3 DNA reads as TGTGCCAGCAGTTTGGCCCCGGGACACTCGTATGGCTACACCTTC.

The V gene is TRBV12-1, the J gene TRBJ2-2; TRBD1 was called by the table and not checked on the DNA. TRBV12-1 corresponds to a pseudogene. The CDR3 covers 16 residues. The CDR3, as DNA: TGTGCCAGCAGCCTTGGACAGACTCCGAACACCGGGGAGCTGTTTTTT. This encodes CASSLGQTPNTGELFF.

The chain carries TRBV7-2 and TRBJ2-1; the match to TRBD2 covers 10 bases. This CDR3 is built from 14 residues. The germline V gene encodes CDR1 SGHTA and CDR2 FQGNSA. The trim removed 3 bases at V and 6 bases at J, leaving 2 bases unmatched. This CDR3 reads CASSLGLASNEQFF. The CDR3 nucleotides read TGTGCCAGCAGCTTGGGACTAGCGTCCAATGAGCAGTTCTTC.

This clone was picked up a small number of times. V is TRBV5-4 and J is TRBJ2-5; 10 bases align to TRBD1. The CDR3 has 16 residues. The V segment lost 0 bases and the J segment 3 bases; nucleotides outside the gene matches: 5. Germline V gene sequence: CDR1 SGHNT, CDR2 YYREEE (reference sequence). CDR3 residues: CASSLAGTGVKETQYF. CDR3 bases: TGTGCCAGCAGCTTGGCTGGGACAGGGGTTAAAGAGACCCAGTACTTC.

The chain has TRBV2 and TRBJ1-3; a weak D match, TRBD1 (5 bases). Trimming cost V 4 bases and J 0 bases, with 13 bases left between them. The CDR3 runs to 16 residues. The germline V gene encodes CDR1 SNHLY and CDR2 FYNNEI. CDR3 DNA sequence: TGTGCCAGCAGTGGGCCAGACAGTATCTCTGGAAACACCATATATTTT. This translates into CASSGPDSISGNTIYF.

The V gene is TRBV6-5, the J gene TRBJ2-1; TRBD2 aligns across 7 bases. V lost 10 bases and J lost 9; bases outside the gene matches: 15. Germline loops: CDR1 MNHEY, CDR2 SVGAGI. CDR3 length equals 14 residues. CDR3: CANGRGTDPSEQFF. As DNA, the CDR3 is TGTGCCAATGGGAGGGGAACTGACCCTAGTGAGCAGTTCTTC.

As DNA, the CDR3 is TGTGCCAGCAGTAATGCTCAGGGTCTCACAGATACGCAGTATTTT. It translates to CASSNAQGLTDTQYF. The V and J genes are TRBV6-1 and TRBJ2-3; maybe TRBD1 (5 bases). Trimming removed 5 bases from V and 2 bases from J, with 14 bases in between. The CDR3 totals 15 residues. Germline V gene data show CDR1 as MNHNS and CDR2 as SASEGT.

The gene calls are TRBV10-2 and TRBJ2-7, with TRBD2 identical over 9 bases. This CDR3 spans 15 amino acids. The germline gives CDR1 WSHSY, CDR2 SAAADI. V lost 4 bases and J lost 2; bases outside the gene matches: 6. The CDR3 coding sequence is TGCGCCAGCAGTGTCTTAGCGGGAGCCACCTACGAGCAGTACTTC. Its translation: CASSVLAGATYEQYF.

This chain connects TRBV28 to TRBJ2-7; 7 bases align to TRBD2. The ends lost 6 bases at V and 5 bases at J; junction bases unmatched: 7. The CDR3 is made up of 13 amino acids. Looked up from germline, CDR1 is MDHEN and CDR2 is SYDVKM. CDR3 sequence (DNA): TGTGCCAGCAGCGCCGGGACTAACAACGAGCAGTACTTC. Translated, it gives CASSAGTNNEQYF.

The J gene is TRBJ2-5, the V gene TRBV5-4; 9 bases agree with TRBD2. V was pared by 1 base and J by 5 bases, with 15 bases of the junction left unmatched. The CDR3 is 18 residues long. Germline V lookup: CDR1 SGHNT, CDR2 YYREEE (reference sequence). Written as DNA, the CDR3 is TGTGCCAGCAGCTTGCTCGGACTAGCGAAATTGGGTCGGGAGACCCAGTACTTC. Translating it yields CASSLLGLAKLGRETQYF.

This clone was observed a handful of times. The CDR3 DNA sequence: TGTGCCAGCAGCCCCGACAGGGTCGAGGAGCTGTTTTTT. Translated: CASSPDRVEELFF. The V and J genes are TRBV2 and TRBJ2-2; 7 bases align to TRBD1. J lost 10 bases, V lost 6 bases, and 8 bases had no gene match. From germline, CDR1 is SNHLY and CDR2 FYNNEI. The CDR3 has 13 residues.

The chain uses TRBV28 and TRBJ2-5; 7 bases align to TRBD2. The germline V gene has CDR1 MDHEN and CDR2 SYDVKM. The CDR3 runs 14 residues. J lost 9 bases, V lost 3 bases, and 10 bases had no gene match. CDR3 bases: TGTGCCAGCAGTTTGGGCGGGAGTCAGGAGGCCCAGTACTTC. Translation gives CASSLGGSQEAQYF.

The V and J genes are TRBV5-1 and TRBJ2-7, with D unresolved. The V end lost 0 bases, the J end lost 3 bases, and 7 bases lay between the germline ends. The CDR3 totals 13 residues. Germline CDR1 and CDR2: SGHRS and YFSETQ. The CDR3 protein is CASSLDRDYEQYF. DNA for the CDR3: TGCGCCAGCAGCTTGGATAGAGACTACGAGCAGTACTTC.

As DNA, the CDR3 is TGTGCCAGCACAGTAGGCGGGGGGAACACCGGGGAGCTGTTTTTT. It specifies CASTVGGGNTGELFF. The chain employs TRBV9 and TRBJ2-2; 7 nucleotides align to TRBD2. The V and J ends lost 6 bases and 1 base, in that order; junction bases with no gene match: 6. This CDR3 is built from 15 residues. In germline, CDR1 is SGDLS, CDR2 YYNGEE.

This clone was detected only a few times. The chain uses TRBV6-1 and TRBJ1-5; the D gene is possibly TRBD1 (6 bases). This CDR3 is 17 amino acids long. V gave up 5 bases and J gave up 1 base, with 18 bases separating them. Germline CDR1 MNHNS, CDR2 SASEGT. CDR3 sequence (DNA): TGTGCCAGCAGTAAAGGTCTCAGGGGTAAAAGCAATCAGCCCCAGCATTTT. It specifies CASSKGLRGKSNQPQHF.

The rearrangement uses TRBV4-1 and TRBJ1-1, with D maybe TRBD1 (5 bases). This CDR3 is 16 amino acids long. Trimming removed 0 bases at V and 3 bases at J, with 14 bases between. Germline lookup yields CDR1 MGHRA and CDR2 YSYEKL. In DNA form, the CDR3 reads TGCGCCAGCAGCCAAGATGTAGCAGGGCCGGACACTGAAGCTTTCTTT. This codes for CASSQDVAGPDTEAFF.

V usage is TRBV9 and J usage is TRBJ2-6; 9 nucleotides agree with TRBD2. Germline CDR1 SGDLS, CDR2 YYNGEE. CDR3 length equals 19 residues. J lost 2 bases, V lost 4 bases, and 13 bases had no gene match. The CDR3 DNA follows: TGTGCCAGCAGCTCCCCCAGGCTAGCGGGAAAAGCTGGGGCCAACGTCCTGACTTTC. It encodes CASSSPRLAGKAGANVLTF.

This sequence joins TRBV5-1 and TRBJ2-1, with 9 bases aligning to TRBD1. CDR1 and CDR2 from the germline V gene are SGHRS and YFSETQ. V dropped 4 bases and J dropped 6; count of bases not matched to a gene: 2. The length of the CDR3 is 13 residues. CDR3 loop: CASSGGQGNEQFF. As DNA, the CDR3 is TGCGCCAGCAGCGGGGGACAGGGCAATGAGCAGTTCTTC.

The rearrangement links TRBV6-6 to TRBJ2-7, with TRBD1 as a possible D gene (5 bases). V was trimmed by 8 bases and J by 3 bases, leaving 17 bases between them. Germline V lookup: CDR1 MNHNY, CDR2 SVGAGI (reference sequence). The CDR3 has 14 residues. CDR3 sequence (DNA): TGTGCCAGCGCCGACAGACCAACCCACTACGAGCAGTACTTC. Its translation is CASADRPTHYEQYF.